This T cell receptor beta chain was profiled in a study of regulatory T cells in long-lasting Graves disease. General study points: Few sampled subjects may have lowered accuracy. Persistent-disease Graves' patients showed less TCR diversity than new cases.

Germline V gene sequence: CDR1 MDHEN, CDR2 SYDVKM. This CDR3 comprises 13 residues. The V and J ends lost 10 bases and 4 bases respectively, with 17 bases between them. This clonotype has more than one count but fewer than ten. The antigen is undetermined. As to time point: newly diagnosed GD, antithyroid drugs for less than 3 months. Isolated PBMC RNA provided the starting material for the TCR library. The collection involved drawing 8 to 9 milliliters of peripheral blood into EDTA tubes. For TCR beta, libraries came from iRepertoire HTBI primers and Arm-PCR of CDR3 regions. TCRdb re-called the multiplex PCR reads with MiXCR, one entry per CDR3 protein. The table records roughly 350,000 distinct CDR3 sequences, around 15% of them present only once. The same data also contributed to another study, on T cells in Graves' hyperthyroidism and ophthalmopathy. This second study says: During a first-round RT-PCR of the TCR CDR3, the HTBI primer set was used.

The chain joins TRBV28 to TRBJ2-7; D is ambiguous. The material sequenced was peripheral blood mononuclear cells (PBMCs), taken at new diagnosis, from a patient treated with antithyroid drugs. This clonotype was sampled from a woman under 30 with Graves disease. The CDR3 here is CAIRDASPYEQYF. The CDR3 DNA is TGTGCCATCAGAGACGCGTCTCCATACGAGCAGTACTTC.